This TCR beta chain was recorded in a study of T-cell reconstitution after alpha-beta-depleted transplantation in children (TCRdb year 2016). For the wider study: T-cell immune reconstitution after TCRalphabeta/CD19-depleted allogeneic hematopoietic cell transplantation in children was quantitatively tracked in the study by means of TCR repertoire profiling. Study-wide conclusions, independent of this receptor: In some patients, the high TCRbeta diversity seen at day 60 was put down to recipient T cells and intrathymic progenitors that had survived conditioning. Over subsequent months, a decline in hyperexpanded clone frequencies was noted, and after one year, T-cell counts and TCRbeta diversity were mostly ascribed to newly produced T cells. The apparently early recovery of alphabetaT-cell counts about two months after transplant reportedly depended on only several hundred rapidly expanded clones that came from non-depleted graft cells.

Spanning cysteine to phenylalanine, the CDR3 consists of 14 amino acids. CDR3 DNA only is kept here, 42 bases in frame from base 1. Trimming accounts for 4 bases at V and 4 bases at J, while the number of junction bases matched to no gene is 5. Via the germline V gene, CDR1 is MDHEN and CDR2 SYDVKM. The sample's treatment or condition label, in plain terms: allogeneic hematopoietic cell transplantation with graft depleted of TCRalphabeta T cells and CD19 B cells. The children who served as transplant recipients had been given grafts of TCRalphabeta/CD19-depleted allogeneic hematopoietic cells. As to this clonotype: Its cognate antigen has yet to be identified. Base qualities are not recorded, but no much larger clone differs from it by a single base.

Library prep was done by PCR. Reads for this sample came from an Illumina HiSeq 2500. TCR library preparation used molecular barcoding, with unique molecular identifiers applied to normalize quantification of the TCRbeta repertoire. Clones were called with MiXCR by TCRdb after fastp trimmed the public reads at Q25, and only in-frame beta chains were retained. A single entry per CDR3 protein holds the most common genes and DNA from its merged rows. This sample lists 120,000 or so distinct CDR3 sequences; more than 20% were detected once. Of the sample, under 12% falls within the top ten clones. The material sequenced was PBMCs, mostly from graft donor cells, taken 180 days after TCRalphabeta/CD19-depleted stem cell transplant. The V and J segments used are TRBV28 and TRBJ2-7; 9 central bases correspond to TRBD1. The sequence came from a male patient aged 2-15 years who had a stem cell transplant for chronic granulomatous disease, so the T cells may come from the graft donor. The CDR3 protein sequence reads: CASSSRTGEYEQYF. The DNA sequence is as follows: TGTGCCAGCAGTTCCCGGACAGGGGAATACGAGCAGTACTTC.